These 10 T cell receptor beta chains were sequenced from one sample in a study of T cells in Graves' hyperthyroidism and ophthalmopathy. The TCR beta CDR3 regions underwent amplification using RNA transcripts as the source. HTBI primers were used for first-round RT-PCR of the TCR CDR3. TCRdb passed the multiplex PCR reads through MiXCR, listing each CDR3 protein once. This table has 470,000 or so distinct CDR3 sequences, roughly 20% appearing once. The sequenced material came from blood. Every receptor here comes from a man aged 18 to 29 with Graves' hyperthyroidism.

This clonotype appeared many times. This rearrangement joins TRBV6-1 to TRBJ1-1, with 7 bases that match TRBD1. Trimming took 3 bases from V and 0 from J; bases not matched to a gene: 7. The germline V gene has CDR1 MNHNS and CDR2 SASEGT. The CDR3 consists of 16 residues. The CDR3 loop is CASSEAGGYMNTEAFF. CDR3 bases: TGTGCCAGCAGTGAGGCAGGGGGTTATATGAACACTGAAGCTTTCTTT.

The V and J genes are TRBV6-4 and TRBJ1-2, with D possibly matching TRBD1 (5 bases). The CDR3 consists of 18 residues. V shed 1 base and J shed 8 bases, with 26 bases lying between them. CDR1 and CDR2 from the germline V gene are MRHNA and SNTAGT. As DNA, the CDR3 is TGTGCCAGCAGTGACTATAACGTCCCGGGCTTCCTTCGGGGGGGCTACACCTTC. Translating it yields CASSDYNVPGFLRGGYTF.

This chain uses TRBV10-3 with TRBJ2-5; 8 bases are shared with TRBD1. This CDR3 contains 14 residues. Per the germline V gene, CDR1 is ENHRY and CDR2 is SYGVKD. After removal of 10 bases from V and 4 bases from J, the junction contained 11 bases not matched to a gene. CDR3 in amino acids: CATTDRARGETQYF. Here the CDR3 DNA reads TGTGCCACTACGGACAGGGCGAGGGGAGAGACCCAGTACTTC.

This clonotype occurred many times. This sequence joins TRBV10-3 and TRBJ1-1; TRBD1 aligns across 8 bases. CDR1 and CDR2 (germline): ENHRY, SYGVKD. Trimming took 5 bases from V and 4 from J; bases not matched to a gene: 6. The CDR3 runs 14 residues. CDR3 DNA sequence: TGTGCCATCAGTTCAGGGGGGACAGGCACTGAAGCTTTCTTT. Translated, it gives CAISSGGTGTEAFF.

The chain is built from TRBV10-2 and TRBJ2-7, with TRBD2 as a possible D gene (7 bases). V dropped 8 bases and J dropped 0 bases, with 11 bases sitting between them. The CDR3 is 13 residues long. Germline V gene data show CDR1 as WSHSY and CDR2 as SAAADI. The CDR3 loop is CASEGGPSYEQYF. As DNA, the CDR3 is TGCGCCAGCGAGGGGGGGCCCTCCTACGAGCAGTACTTC.

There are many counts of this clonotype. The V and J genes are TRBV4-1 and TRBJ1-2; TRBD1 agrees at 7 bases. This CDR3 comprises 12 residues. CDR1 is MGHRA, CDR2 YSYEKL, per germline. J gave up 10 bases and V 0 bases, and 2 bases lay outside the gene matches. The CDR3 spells CASSQDDRDYTF. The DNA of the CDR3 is TGCGCCAGCAGCCAAGATGACAGGGACTACACCTTC.

The CDR3 nucleotides read TGTGCCAGCAGTGTAGGACAGGGGTGGAACGAGCAGTACTTC. The encoded protein is CASSVGQGWNEQYF. The chain links TRBV14 to TRBJ2-7; 9 bases fit TRBD1. Losses at the gene ends were 6 bases for V and 5 bases for J; bases not matched to a gene: 8. The CDR3 is 14 amino acids. Germline CDR1 reads SGHDN; CDR2 reads FVKESK.

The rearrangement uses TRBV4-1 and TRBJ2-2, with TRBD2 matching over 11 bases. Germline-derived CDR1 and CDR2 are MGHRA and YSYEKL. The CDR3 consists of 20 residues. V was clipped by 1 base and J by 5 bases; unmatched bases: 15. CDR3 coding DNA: TGCGCCAGCAGCCAAGCCGGCAGTAGCGGGGGGGCCAGGCTGACCGGGGAGCTGTTTTTT. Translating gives CASSQAGSSGGARLTGELFF.

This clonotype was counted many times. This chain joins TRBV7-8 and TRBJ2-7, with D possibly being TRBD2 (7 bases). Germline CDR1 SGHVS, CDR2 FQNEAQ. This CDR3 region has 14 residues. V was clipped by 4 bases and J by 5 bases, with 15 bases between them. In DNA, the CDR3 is TGTGCCAGCAGCTCGATCGGGGGGCAGGACGAGCAGTACTTC. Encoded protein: CASSSIGGQDEQYF.

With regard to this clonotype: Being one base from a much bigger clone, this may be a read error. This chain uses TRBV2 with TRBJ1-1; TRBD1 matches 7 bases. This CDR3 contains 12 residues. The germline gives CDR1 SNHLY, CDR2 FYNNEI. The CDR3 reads CASRGDSPLACF. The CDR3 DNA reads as TGTGCCAGCAGGGGGGACAGTCCTCTGGCTTGCTTT.